The 10 T cell receptor beta chains listed next were all sequenced from one sample in a study of untreated major depressive disorder. TCRdb's copy holds only in-frame clones and misses some; the assay was immunoSEQ multiplex PCR. The sample contains some 20,000 clones, around 87% of which appear only once. The sample was CD4+ T cells from PBMCs. Receptors originate from a woman younger than 45 in good health.

The chain couples TRBV5-8 to TRBJ2-7; D tentatively fits TRBD1 or TRBD2 (5 bases each). Germline CDR1 is SGHTS and CDR2 is YDEGEE. Trimming left V 0 bases short and J 1 base short, with 11 bases between. The CDR3 has 15 amino acids. CDR3 nucleotide sequence: TGTGCCAGCAGCTTGGCGGGGCACGGATCCTACGAGCAGTACTTC. Amino acids: CASSLAGHGSYEQYF.

J is TRBJ1-1 and V is TRBV19; TRBD1 matches at 8 bases. J lost 2 bases, V lost 8 bases, and 4 bases had no gene match. The CDR3 is made up of 13 amino acids. Germline V CDR1 and CDR2: LNHDA, SQIVND (reference sequence). The CDR3 bases are TGTGCCAGTTTGGGACAGGCCAACACTGAAGCTTTCTTT. Translation gives CASLGQANTEAFF.

This chain joins TRBV30 and TRBJ1-3, with D perhaps matching TRBD1 (6 bases). V was shortened by 2 bases and J by 5 bases, with 16 bases between the two germline ends. The CDR3 runs to 15 residues. Germline V gene lookup returns CDR1 GTSNPN and CDR2 SVGIG (reference sequence). The CDR3 sequence is CAWSTPGTLRNTIYF. The CDR3 DNA reads TGTGCCTGGAGTACCCCCGGGACATTGAGAAACACCATATATTTT.

In this sample, this clone turned up once. J is TRBJ2-2 and V is TRBV7-2, with D possibly matching TRBD2 (6 bases). The CDR3 totals 15 residues. Germline-derived CDR1 and CDR2 are SGHTA and FQGNSA. V dropped 5 bases and J dropped 7 bases, with 17 bases sitting between them. As DNA, the CDR3 is TGTGCCAGCAGCCTCAGGGTCGGGGGAGACGGGGAGCTGTTTTTT. It is translated as CASSLRVGGDGELFF.

This sequence joins TRBV7-2 and TRBJ2-2; 9 bases line up with TRBD1. This CDR3 contains 16 residues. Losses at the gene ends were 6 bases for V and 5 bases for J; bases not matched to a gene: 10. CDR1 and CDR2 from the germline V gene are SGHTA and FQGNSA. This CDR3 reads CASSQLVGQGTGELFF. In DNA, the CDR3 is TGTGCCAGCAGTCAATTGGTGGGACAGGGTACCGGGGAGCTGTTTTTT.

This clone was seen a few times. The CDR3 spells CASSVGAGATYGYTF. CDR3 bases: TGTGCCAGCAGCGTGGGGGCCGGGGCTACCTATGGCTACACCTTC. The chain recombines TRBV9 with TRBJ1-2; D is possibly TRBD1 (6 bases). V was trimmed by 2 bases and J by 4 bases, leaving 15 bases between them. Per the germline V gene, CDR1 is SGDLS and CDR2 is YYNGEE. The CDR3 is made up of 15 amino acids.

This sequence joins TRBV7-2 and TRBJ1-1; D is uncertain. The V gene's germline CDR1 is SGHTA and CDR2 FQGNSA. CDR3 size: 15 residues. The ends were cut back, 1 base at V and 1 base at J, with 10 bases in the middle. The DNA of the CDR3 is TGTGCCAGCAGCTTAGTCCCGGGGTCGAACACTGAAGCTTTCTTT. It yields the protein CASSLVPGSNTEAFF.

This chain uses TRBV28 with TRBJ1-1; D remains unclear. Germline lookup yields CDR1 MDHEN and CDR2 SYDVKM. V was trimmed by 7 bases and J by 10 bases, leaving 13 bases between them. The CDR3 totals 11 residues. In DNA form, the CDR3 reads TGTGCCAGCACCTCAGCCGTGGGAGCTTTCTTT. It yields the protein CASTSAVGAFF.

This clone appeared a single time. The rearrangement uses TRBV28 and TRBJ2-7; 9 bases are shared with TRBD1. Germline-derived CDR1 and CDR2 are MDHEN and SYDVKM. The CDR3 is made up of 15 amino acids. J lost 4 bases, V lost 7 bases, and 11 bases had no gene match. The CDR3 here is CASTKRDREAYEQYF. DNA for the CDR3: TGTGCCAGCACCAAAAGGGACAGGGAAGCGTACGAGCAGTACTTC.

The chain combines TRBV5-1 with TRBJ2-5, with 7 bases aligning to TRBD2. The germline V gene encodes CDR1 SGHRS and CDR2 YFSETQ. The CDR3 length is 13 residues. V gave up 4 bases and J gave up 5 bases; unmatched junction bases: 5. The CDR3 DNA reads as TGCGCCAGCAGCACGCAGGGAGGGGAGACCCAGTACTTC. It is translated as CASSTQGGETQYF.